This note documents a single T cell receptor beta chain sequence. Antigen unknown. This may come from a read error, since a much larger clone is one base off. The germline V and J ends were trimmed by 5 bases and 4 bases, with 21 bases remaining between them. From germline, CDR1 is ENHRY and CDR2 SYGVKD. This CDR3 is built from 17 residues. Universal primer sites and UMIs were introduced during 5'RACE template-switching synthesis of TCR cDNA. TCRdb recomputed calls from the 5' RACE reads with MiXCR, one row per CDR3 protein. The profile shows 250,000 or so distinct CDR3 sequences, 6.5% to 7.5% of them singletons. This entry comes from a study of T cells after yellow fever vaccination. Study results and caveats: Reappearance after the booster was seen for most primary-vaccination clones, at 95% to 97% CD4 and around 90% CD8.

The origin of this receptor is a man aged 25 to 40 who received the YFV17D yellow fever vaccine. This chain connects TRBV10-3 to TRBJ2-1; a weak D match, TRBD2 (6 bases). Sequenced here: CD4+ T cells sorted from PBMCs, sampled on the day of the yellow fever booster vaccination. The CDR3: CAISPTMGRLQYNEQFF. DNA for the CDR3: TGTGCCATCAGTCCTACGATGGGGAGGCTACAATACAATGAGCAGTTCTTC.